This T cell receptor beta chain derives from a study of T and B cells in COVID-19 patients. About the research overall: Blood was sampled from COVID-19 patients who were either actively infected or recovered. Median age was about 35 years in the recovered cohort and 67 years in the active-infection cohort.

Notes on the study in general: Active COVID-19 showed highly clonal TRB repertoires; recovery showed diversity and richness above healthy donors. Patients with COVID-19 reportedly showed strongly skewed T cell receptor beta variable and joining gene usage.

Of note for this clonotype: The antigen remains unidentified.

BIOMED2 TRB-A/B primer pools were used in multiplex TRB PCR. Via MiXCR, TCRdb re-called the multiplex PCR reads, giving one row per CDR3 protein. Of over 7,000 distinct CDR3 sequences listed, 20% to 30% are singletons. This CDR3 is 14 amino acids long. V lost 8 bases and J lost 0, with 13 bases in between. In germline, CDR1 is KGHSH, CDR2 LQKENI. TRB was amplified from about 250-500 ng of blood genomic DNA. The V gene is TRBV18, the J gene TRBJ1-1; possible D gene TRBD1, 5 bases. Sequencing was carried out using blood. This TCR came from a human donor who had recovered from COVID-19. CDR3 sequence: CASPPGGMNTEAFF. The DNA for the CDR3 is TGTGCCAGCCCTCCCGGGGGGATGAACACTGAAGCTTTCTTT.